What follows describes a single T cell receptor beta chain. The antigen is undetermined. The CDR3 extends over 20 amino acids. Germline CDR1 is SGHAT and CDR2 is FQNNGV. The V gene end was trimmed by 2 bases and the J gene end by 5 bases; junction bases not matched to a gene: 16. It was by quantitative 5'-RACE with molecular barcodes that TCR beta libraries were made. TCRdb ran MiXCR on the 5' RACE reads and lists one entry per CDR3 protein. The profile shows a few hundred thousand distinct CDR3 sequences, 15% to 20% of them singletons. The data were taken from a study of CD8 T cells in ankylosing spondylitis. Regarding the study as a whole: Reports of some motif variants in reactive arthritis synovial fluid and blood predate this one. Characteristic, it appeared, of ankylosing spondylitis blood was a TCR beta motif of fewer than 10 highly homologous variants. The study looked at matched synovial fluid samples from ankylosing spondylitis patients. Disease-linked clones were reported to be significantly enriched there.

Sequenced input: blood, either unsorted or a sorted T cell fraction (not recorded which). This sequence joins TRBV11-2 and TRBJ2-5; TRBD2 matches 14 bases. The TCR originated in a male donor with ankylosing spondylitis. Here the CDR3 reads CASSLHYGTSGSPAWETQYF. The CDR3 nucleotides read TGTGCCAGCAGCTTACACTACGGGACTAGCGGGAGCCCCGCATGGGAGACCCAGTACTTC.